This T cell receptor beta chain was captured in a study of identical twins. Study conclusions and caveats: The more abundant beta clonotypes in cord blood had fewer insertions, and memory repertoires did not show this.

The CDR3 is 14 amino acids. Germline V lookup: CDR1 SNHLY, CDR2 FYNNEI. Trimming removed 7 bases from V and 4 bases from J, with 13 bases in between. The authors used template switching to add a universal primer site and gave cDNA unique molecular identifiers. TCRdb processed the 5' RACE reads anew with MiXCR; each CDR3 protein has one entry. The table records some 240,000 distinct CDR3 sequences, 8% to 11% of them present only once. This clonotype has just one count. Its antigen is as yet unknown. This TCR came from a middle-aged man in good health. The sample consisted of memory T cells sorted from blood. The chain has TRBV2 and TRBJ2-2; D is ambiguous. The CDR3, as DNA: TGTGCCAGCAAAGTCCGCCTGGGCACCGGGGAGCTGTTTTTT. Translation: CASKVRLGTGELFF.